This is a list of T cell receptor beta chains from one sample in a study of T cell repertoires in cytomegalovirus infection. TCRdb recomputed calls from the reads with MiXCR, one row per CDR3 protein. The sample yields about 490,000 distinct CDR3 sequences, 16% seen once. The specimen was CD8+ T cells from PBMCs. The receptors shown here come from a human donor in good health (CMV status not recorded). Some clones in this sample may be carry-over from other donors' samples. The CDR3 runs from the conserved cysteine through the conserved F or W. The order of the fields is V gene, J gene, clone size, D gene, CDR3 protein, CDR3 DNA. The D gene is left open where the match is weak. Clone size, where shown, is once, few, many, or a class for clones that have expanded.

V gene: TRBV5-6; J gene: TRBJ1-1; clone size: NA; D gene: TRBD1; CDR3 protein: CASSSSTGGNTEAFF; CDR3 DNA: TGTGCCAGCAGCTCCTCGACAGGGGGGAACACTGAAGCTTTCTTT
V gene: TRBV7-9; J gene: TRBJ1-5; clone size: few; D gene: NA; CDR3 protein: CASSLFLGNGYDNQPQHF; CDR3 DNA: TGTGCCAGCAGCTTATTTTTGGGCAATGGGTACGATAATCAGCCCCAGCATTTT
V gene: TRBV27; J gene: TRBJ2-7; clone size: many; D gene: NA; CDR3 protein: CASSPRSDGTLYEQYF; CDR3 DNA: TGTGCCAGCAGCCCGCGCTCCGACGGGACGCTATACGAGCAGTACTTC
V gene: TRBV7-3; J gene: TRBJ1-1; clone size: many; D gene: NA; CDR3 protein: CASSLGRGAGTEAFF; CDR3 DNA: TGTGCCAGCAGCTTAGGTAGGGGGGCAGGGACTGAAGCTTTCTTT
V gene: TRBV7-2; J gene: TRBJ1-3; clone size: many; D gene: NA; CDR3 protein: CASSPLEKLRSGNTIYF; CDR3 DNA: TGTGCCAGCAGCCCCCTAGAAAAGTTGAGATCGGGAAACACCATATATTTT
V gene: TRBV7-8; J gene: TRBJ2-7; clone size: many; D gene: NA; CDR3 protein: CASSLVRDSYEQYF; CDR3 DNA: TGTGCCAGCAGCTTAGTTCGGGATTCCTACGAGCAGTACTTC
V gene: TRBV7-3; J gene: TRBJ1-2; clone size: NA; D gene: NA; CDR3 protein: CASTFGGVRRSYTF; CDR3 DNA: TGTGCCAGCACCTTTGGGGGGGTTCGGCGGAGCTACACCTTC
V gene: TRBV7-9; J gene: TRBJ1-3; clone size: few; D gene: NA; CDR3 protein: CASSLEADSGNTIYF; CDR3 DNA: TGTGCCAGCAGCTTAGAGGCAGACTCTGGAAACACCATATATTTT
V gene: TRBV6-6; J gene: TRBJ2-7; clone size: NA; D gene: NA; CDR3 protein: CATRTESYEQYF; CDR3 DNA: TGTGCCACGAGGACAGAATCCTACGAGCAGTACTTC
V gene: TRBV7-6; J gene: TRBJ1-1; clone size: many; D gene: NA; CDR3 protein: CASSPGGDFEAFF; CDR3 DNA: TGTGCCAGCAGCCCAGGTGGGGACTTTGAAGCTTTCTTT
V gene: TRBV7-9; J gene: TRBJ2-3; clone size: many; D gene: TRBD1; CDR3 protein: CASRLEQGAGTDTQYF; CDR3 DNA: TGTGCCAGCAGACTGGAACAGGGGGCAGGCACAGATACGCAGTATTTT
V gene: TRBV7-8; J gene: TRBJ1-2; clone size: many; D gene: TRBD1; CDR3 protein: CASSPRGRQGSWGYTF; CDR3 DNA: TGTGCCAGCAGCCCGAGAGGGCGACAGGGTTCTTGGGGCTACACCTTC
V gene: TRBV4-1; J gene: TRBJ2-7; clone size: many; D gene: TRBD2; CDR3 protein: CASSQAGLAAYEQYF; CDR3 DNA: TGCGCCAGCAGCCAAGCGGGACTAGCGGCCTACGAGCAGTACTTC
V gene: TRBV4-1; J gene: TRBJ1-1; clone size: many; D gene: NA; CDR3 protein: CASSQGRGRTEAFF; CDR3 DNA: TGCGCCAGCAGCCAAGGGAGGGGGAGAACTGAAGCTTTCTTT
V gene: TRBV7-9; J gene: TRBJ1-1; clone size: many; D gene: NA; CDR3 protein: CASSQAGRVTEAFF; CDR3 DNA: TGTGCCAGCAGCCAGGCCGGCAGGGTCACTGAAGCTTTCTTT
V gene: TRBV5-4; J gene: TRBJ2-1; clone size: many; D gene: TRBD2; CDR3 protein: CASSYRTSGTDEQFF; CDR3 DNA: TGTGCCAGCAGTTATAGGACTAGCGGGACCGATGAGCAGTTCTTC
V gene: TRBV10-3; J gene: TRBJ1-3; clone size: NA; D gene: NA; CDR3 protein: CAISESRGSGNTIYF; CDR3 DNA: TGTGCCATCAGTGAGTCGAGGGGTTCTGGAAACACCATATATTTT
V gene: TRBV4-1; J gene: TRBJ2-5; clone size: few; D gene: TRBD1; CDR3 protein: CASSLRDRGSETQYF; CDR3 DNA: TGCGCCAGCAGCCTCCGGGACAGGGGGAGCGAGACCCAGTACTTC
V gene: TRBV5-6; J gene: TRBJ1-2; clone size: NA; D gene: TRBD1; CDR3 protein: CASSLDSGTDSYGYTF; CDR3 DNA: TGTGCCAGCAGCTTGGATTCCGGGACAGACAGCTATGGCTACACCTTC
V gene: TRBV12-3/TRBV12-4; J gene: TRBJ1-1; clone size: many; D gene: TRBD1; CDR3 protein: CASRNRGSEAFF; CDR3 DNA: TGTGCCAGCAGGAACAGGGGATCTGAAGCTTTCTTT
V gene: TRBV5-1; J gene: TRBJ2-7; clone size: NA; D gene: NA; CDR3 protein: CASSLEAGNYEQYF; CDR3 DNA: TGCGCCAGCAGCTTGGAGGCCGGAAACTACGAGCAGTACTTC
V gene: TRBV6-1; J gene: TRBJ1-1; clone size: many; D gene: NA; CDR3 protein: CASSELTHTEAFF; CDR3 DNA: TGTGCCAGCAGTGAACTCACGCACACTGAAGCTTTCTTT
V gene: TRBV28; J gene: TRBJ2-3; clone size: NA; D gene: NA; CDR3 protein: CASSFRGRVDTDTQYF; CDR3 DNA: TGTGCCAGCAGTTTTAGGGGAAGGGTTGACACAGATACGCAGTATTTT
V gene: TRBV6-1; J gene: TRBJ1-1; clone size: few; D gene: NA; CDR3 protein: CASSERAAQYTEAFF; CDR3 DNA: TGTGCCAGCAGTGAAAGGGCAGCCCAATACACTGAAGCTTTCTTT
V gene: TRBV19; J gene: TRBJ1-1; clone size: few; D gene: NA; CDR3 protein: CASSIAGHTMLRTEAFF; CDR3 DNA: TGTGCCAGTAGTATAGCAGGACACACGATGTTGAGAACTGAAGCTTTCTTT
V gene: TRBV6-5; J gene: TRBJ1-2; clone size: NA; D gene: NA; CDR3 protein: CASSPRRSSSGYTF; CDR3 DNA: TGTGCCAGCAGCCCACGCCGATCCTCTAGTGGCTACACCTTC
V gene: TRBV18; J gene: TRBJ1-5; clone size: NA; D gene: NA; CDR3 protein: CASSPWVTSNQPQHF; CDR3 DNA: TGTGCCAGCTCACCATGGGTAACTAGCAATCAGCCCCAGCATTTT
V gene: TRBV7-9; J gene: TRBJ1-2; clone size: many; D gene: NA; CDR3 protein: CASSPTGIGYGYTF; CDR3 DNA: TGTGCCAGCAGCCCGACCGGGATCGGCTATGGCTACACCTTC
V gene: TRBV14; J gene: TRBJ1-1; clone size: NA; D gene: NA; CDR3 protein: CASSPWGQNTEAFF; CDR3 DNA: TGTGCCAGCAGTCCCTGGGGACAGAACACTGAAGCTTTCTTT
V gene: TRBV19; J gene: TRBJ1-1; clone size: many; D gene: NA; CDR3 protein: CASSITRTTVNTEAFF; CDR3 DNA: TGTGCCAGTAGTATTACGCGCACGACAGTGAACACTGAAGCTTTCTTT
V gene: TRBV2; J gene: TRBJ1-1; clone size: NA; D gene: NA; CDR3 protein: CASKRGTTSKAFF; CDR3 DNA: TGTGCCAGCAAGCGGGGTACAACCTCTAAAGCTTTCTTT
V gene: TRBV29-1; J gene: TRBJ2-7; clone size: few; D gene: NA; CDR3 protein: CSSTTGSHSSYEQYF; CDR3 DNA: TGCAGCTCGACCACAGGGTCCCACAGCTCCTACGAGCAGTACTTC
V gene: TRBV12-3/TRBV12-4; J gene: TRBJ1-1; clone size: few; D gene: NA; CDR3 protein: CASKKTVNTEAFF; CDR3 DNA: TGTGCCAGCAAGAAGACAGTGAACACTGAAGCTTTCTTT
V gene: TRBV7-2; J gene: TRBJ1-6; clone size: many; D gene: NA; CDR3 protein: CASSFFSGGSLHF; CDR3 DNA: TGTGCCAGCAGCTTTTTTAGCGGCGGGTCTCTCCACTTT
V gene: TRBV28; J gene: TRBJ2-1; clone size: many; D gene: TRBD2; CDR3 protein: CAIGEGLAPNNEQFF; CDR3 DNA: TGTGCCATCGGGGAGGGACTAGCGCCCAACAATGAGCAGTTCTTC
V gene: TRBV29-1; J gene: TRBJ1-2; clone size: many; D gene: TRBD1; CDR3 protein: CSVEVGQGVRGGYTF; CDR3 DNA: TGCAGCGTTGAAGTAGGACAGGGGGTGAGGGGAGGCTACACCTTC
V gene: TRBV19; J gene: TRBJ2-1; clone size: few; D gene: NA; CDR3 protein: CATGVAREQFF; CDR3 DNA: TGTGCCACGGGGGTAGCGCGTGAGCAGTTCTTC
V gene: TRBV7-6; J gene: TRBJ2-7; clone size: NA; D gene: TRBD1; CDR3 protein: CASSQVHDRASYEQYF; CDR3 DNA: TGTGCCAGCAGTCAGGTCCATGACAGGGCCTCCTACGAGCAGTACTTC
V gene: TRBV7-9; J gene: TRBJ2-7; clone size: many; D gene: NA; CDR3 protein: CASSPKKAQQGQGIYEQYF; CDR3 DNA: TGTGCCAGCAGCCCCAAGAAGGCCCAACAGGGCCAAGGGATCTACGAGCAGTACTTC
V gene: TRBV7-9; J gene: TRBJ1-5; clone size: NA; D gene: TRBD1; CDR3 protein: CASSAEQGASNQPQHF; CDR3 DNA: TGTGCCAGCAGCGCAGAACAGGGGGCGAGCAATCAGCCCCAGCATTTT
V gene: TRBV19; J gene: TRBJ2-1; clone size: few; D gene: NA; CDR3 protein: CASRTRAGLKDNEQFF; CDR3 DNA: TGTGCCAGTAGGACGAGGGCCGGTTTAAAGGACAATGAGCAGTTCTTC
V gene: TRBV5-1; J gene: TRBJ1-2; clone size: NA; D gene: NA; CDR3 protein: CASSSPPAGDYGYTF; CDR3 DNA: TGCGCCAGCAGCTCGCCTCCGGCTGGAGACTATGGCTACACCTTC
V gene: TRBV28; J gene: TRBJ1-1; clone size: few; D gene: NA; CDR3 protein: CASSLTVSNTEAFF; CDR3 DNA: TGTGCCAGCAGTCTGACAGTCTCGAACACTGAAGCTTTCTTT
V gene: TRBV6-5; J gene: TRBJ1-1; clone size: NA; D gene: TRBD1; CDR3 protein: CASRPRDRGGDTEAFF; CDR3 DNA: TGTGCCAGCAGGCCTCGCGACAGGGGGGGGGACACTGAAGCTTTCTTT
V gene: TRBV20-1; J gene: TRBJ2-7; clone size: NA; D gene: NA; CDR3 protein: CSANDRLTSYEQYF; CDR3 DNA: TGCAGTGCCAACGACAGGCTAACGTCCTACGAGCAGTACTTC
V gene: TRBV7-6; J gene: TRBJ2-7; clone size: many; D gene: TRBD2; CDR3 protein: CATQRERSSYEQYF; CDR3 DNA: TGTGCCACGCAGCGGGAGAGGAGCTCCTACGAGCAGTACTTC